A single sample is the source of the 25 T cell receptor beta chains below, sequenced in a study of T cells after yellow fever vaccination (dated by TCRdb to the late 2010s). The library was obtained by 5' RACE. Sequencing used an Illumina HiSeq 2500. The raw public reads went through TCRdb reprocessing: fastp at Q25, MiXCR clone calling, in-frame beta chains kept. Rows with one shared CDR3 protein collapse into an entry with the most common genes and DNA. The sample contains around 600,000 distinct CDR3 sequences, around 12% of them found a single time. The ten largest clones take up 14% to 15% of the sample. The treatment or condition label corresponds to: live attenuated yellow fever vaccine strain. The sequencing used PBMCs, collected on the day of the yellow fever booster vaccination. The receptors stem from a young man who received the YFV17D yellow fever vaccine.

This clonotype was detected only a few times. The rearrangement links TRBV3-1 to TRBJ2-1; TRBD2 aligns across 8 bases. Losses at the gene ends were 0 bases for V and 9 bases for J; bases not matched to a gene: 7. The germline V gene has CDR1 LGHDT and CDR2 YNNKEL (reference sequence). CDR3 size: 15 residues. CDR3 amino acids: CASSQDISGMGEQFF. The CDR3 nucleotides read TGTGCCAGCAGCCAAGATATTAGCGGGATGGGTGAGCAGTTCTTC.

This clonotype has more than one count but fewer than ten. J is TRBJ2-1 and V is TRBV29-1; D is ambiguous. The germline V gene encodes CDR1 SQVTM and CDR2 ANQGSEA. Trimming took 3 bases from V and 9 from J, leaving 24 bases between them. CDR3 length equals 16 residues. The CDR3 region has the DNA TGCAGCGTTGATAGTCAGCGCCGAACCCTTAGAGGTGAGCAGTTCTTC. Amino acids: CSVDSQRRTLRGEQFF.

This chain connects TRBV7-8 to TRBJ2-7; 9 bases are a match to TRBD1. The V gene end was trimmed by 6 bases and the J gene end by 0 bases; junction bases not matched to a gene: 6. CDR1 SGHVS and CDR2 FQNEAQ come from the germline V gene. The CDR3 totals 15 residues. The CDR3 coding sequence is TGTGCCAGCAGAGGAACAGGGGGCTTCTCCTACGAGCAGTACTTC. Translated, it gives CASRGTGGFSYEQYF.

The DNA of the CDR3 is TGCGCCAGCAGCATCGGAGCCGGGACTAGCGGACGCTTCACAGATACGCAGTATTTT. It specifies CASSIGAGTSGRFTDTQYF. This chain joins TRBV5-1 and TRBJ2-3; the match to TRBD2 covers 11 bases. The germline gives CDR1 SGHRS, CDR2 YFSETQ. V lost 4 bases and J lost 2; bases outside the gene matches: 15. The CDR3 is 19 residues long.

To note about this clonotype: This may arise from a read error, as a much more abundant clone is one base away. The V and J genes are TRBV5-1 and TRBJ1-2; a possible D gene is TRBD1 (6 bases). The germline CDR1 and CDR2 sequences are SGHRS and YFSETQ. This CDR3 is built from 14 residues. Trimming cost V 1 base and J 3 bases, with 10 bases left between them. The CDR3 spells CASSLSRTDYGYTF. CDR3 sequence (DNA): TGCGCCAGCAGCTTGTCCAGGACAGACTATGGCTACACCTTC.

This clonotype was detected only a few times. The chain is built from TRBV20-1 and TRBJ2-7; 10 positions match TRBD2. Per the germline V gene, CDR1 is DFQATT and CDR2 is SNEGSKA (reference sequence). This CDR3 is 14 amino acids long. J lost 2 bases, V lost 6 bases, and 7 bases had no gene match. The CDR3 nucleotides read TGCAGTGCCTCTTCTAGCGGGGGAACCTACGAGCAGTACTTC. It codes for CSASSSGGTYEQYF.

This clonotype appeared many times. This chain links TRBV20-1 with TRBJ2-7, with a tentative D call TRBD1 (6 bases). Germline V gene lookup returns CDR1 DFQATT and CDR2 SNEGSKA (reference sequence). Trimming left V 3 bases short and J 3 bases short, with 12 bases between. The CDR3 is 13 amino acids. CDR3 bases: TGCAGTGCTAGCCGGGACACGAACTACGAGCAGTACTTC. Translating it yields CSASRDTNYEQYF.

The chain links TRBV6-5 to TRBJ1-3; 9 bases line up with TRBD1. After removal of 1 base from V and 4 bases from J, the junction contained 5 bases not matched to a gene. This CDR3 contains 16 residues. CDR1 and CDR2 (germline): MNHEY, SVGAGI. The CDR3 DNA follows: TGTGCCAGCAGTTACTTCGGGACAGGGAACGGAAACACCATATATTTT. Translating it yields CASSYFGTGNGNTIYF.

The chain couples TRBV29-1 to TRBJ2-5, with D possibly matching TRBD2 (5 bases). The V gene's germline CDR1 is SQVTM and CDR2 ANQGSEA. This CDR3 has 13 amino acids. Trimming pared 7 bases from V and 3 bases from J, leaving 15 bases between. CDR3 in amino acids: CSAAPSPEETQYF. The DNA for the CDR3 is TGCAGCGCTGCTCCTAGCCCCGAAGAGACCCAGTACTTC.

V gene TRBV5-6 combines with J gene TRBJ1-1, with 7 positions matching TRBD1. V lost 5 bases, J lost 11 bases, and 6 bases stayed unmatched. Germline-derived CDR1 and CDR2 are SGHDT and YYEEEE. This CDR3 is 11 amino acids long. Here the CDR3 DNA reads TGTGCCAGCAGTTCTACAGGGGCCGCTTTCTTT. It specifies CASSSTGAAFF.

The V and J genes are TRBV29-1 and TRBJ2-5; D ambiguous. The germline V gene encodes CDR1 SQVTM and CDR2 ANQGSEA. The CDR3 sequence is 12 residues long. The germline V and J ends were trimmed by 3 bases and 5 bases, with 10 bases remaining between them. For the CDR3, the DNA is TGCAGCGTTGACCCCTCACAGGAGACCCAGTACTTC. Amino acids: CSVDPSQETQYF.

The chain joins TRBV12-3 or TRBV12-4 to TRBJ2-3; tentatively, D is TRBD1 or TRBD2 (6 bases each). The CDR3 spans 14 residues. V dropped 6 bases and J dropped 2 bases, with 12 bases sitting between them. The CDR3 region is CASRITGATDTQYF. The CDR3, as DNA: TGTGCCAGCAGAATTACGGGGGCCACAGATACGCAGTATTTT.

The chain recombines TRBV20-1 with TRBJ2-1; 10 positions match TRBD2. V lost 3 bases and J lost 3; bases outside the gene matches: 8. The length of the CDR3 is 16 residues. CDR1 DFQATT and CDR2 SNEGSKA come from the germline V gene (reference sequence). CDR3 amino acids: CSASKVAGGLYNEQFF. Written as DNA, the CDR3 is TGCAGTGCTAGCAAGGTAGCGGGAGGCCTCTACAATGAGCAGTTCTTC.

The chain joins TRBV5-1 to TRBJ2-3; no firm D call. The germline V and J ends were trimmed by 0 bases and 3 bases, with 14 bases remaining between them. Germline CDR1 reads SGHRS; CDR2 reads YFSETQ. The CDR3 is 16 amino acids. The CDR3 here is CASSLGTLTPTDTQYF. Written as DNA, the CDR3 is TGCGCCAGCAGCTTGGGAACACTAACACCAACAGATACGCAGTATTTT.

This clonotype was counted a few times. This chain links TRBV7-2 with TRBJ2-5; 7 bases agree with TRBD2. Germline V lookup: CDR1 SGHTA, CDR2 FQGNSA. The V and J ends lost 7 bases and 9 bases, in that order; junction bases with no gene match: 20. CDR3 size: 16 residues. The CDR3 is CASTRFRRESREAQYF. In nucleotides, the CDR3 is TGTGCCAGCACCCGGTTCCGGCGGGAGTCCCGGGAGGCCCAGTACTTC.

The chain combines TRBV27 with TRBJ2-3; D unclear. Germline V gene lookup returns CDR1 MNHEY and CDR2 SMNVEV (reference sequence). Trimming shortened V by 6 bases and J by 0 bases, and 13 bases separated the two germline ends. This CDR3 has 15 amino acids. CDR3 coding DNA: TGTGCCAGCAGGGCTCTGGGTATTAGCACAGATACGCAGTATTTT. It is translated as CASRALGISTDTQYF.

This clonotype has only a few counts. The chain is built from TRBV6-6 and TRBJ2-5; D is uncertain. The germline gives CDR1 MNHNY, CDR2 SVGAGI (reference sequence). The CDR3 length is 13 residues. V lost 7 bases and J 5 bases, leaving 14 bases between the germline ends. This CDR3 is CASIDMVLETQYF. The CDR3 DNA sequence: TGTGCCAGCATAGACATGGTTTTGGAGACCCAGTACTTC.

The chain is built from TRBV27 and TRBJ2-2, with D uncertain. This CDR3 is built from 15 residues. From germline, CDR1 is MNHEY and CDR2 SMNVEV (reference sequence). V shed 7 bases and J shed 1 base, with 13 bases lying between them. The CDR3 DNA reads as TGTGCCAGCACCTCTCTTAGCAGGAACACCGGGGAGCTGTTTTTT. It yields the protein CASTSLSRNTGELFF.

This clonotype was seen a handful of times. The chain employs TRBV6-5 and TRBJ2-7, with D perhaps TRBD1 (5 bases). Germline V lookup: CDR1 MNHEY, CDR2 SVGAGI. This CDR3 is built from 13 residues. V lost 6 bases to trimming and J lost 9 bases, with 18 bases between them. In DNA form, the CDR3 reads TGTGCCAGCAGCAATGCCGACAGCCTAACGCAGTACTTC. This sequence encodes CASSNADSLTQYF.

The chain combines TRBV7-2 with TRBJ2-1; D is uncertain. This CDR3 has 15 residues. V was cut by 1 base and J by 7 bases, with 14 bases left in between. Germline V gene sequence: CDR1 SGHTA, CDR2 FQGNSA. The CDR3 DNA reads as TGTGCCAGCAGCTTAGATAGTAGGGCGCGGAATGAGCAGTTCTTC. Translated, it gives CASSLDSRARNEQFF.

This clonotype was counted only a few times. V is TRBV6-5 and J is TRBJ1-1; D not certain. The CDR3 contains 12 residues. Trimming pared 6 bases from V and 7 bases from J, leaving 12 bases between. The germline V gene encodes CDR1 MNHEY and CDR2 SVGAGI. This chain's CDR3 is CASRAGSNEAFF. The CDR3 DNA reads as TGTGCCAGCAGAGCCGGGAGCAATGAAGCTTTCTTT.

The chain links TRBV20-1 to TRBJ1-6, with D perhaps matching TRBD1 (5 bases). V shed 1 base and J shed 5 bases, with 12 bases lying between them. Per the germline V gene, CDR1 is DFQATT and CDR2 is SNEGSKA (reference sequence). This CDR3 has 15 residues. In DNA form, the CDR3 reads TGCAGTGCTAGAGGCCCGGGGCAGAATAATTCACCCCTCCACTTT. Protein sequence: CSARGPGQNNSPLHF.

V usage is TRBV6-5 and J usage is TRBJ2-3, with 10 positions matching TRBD2. In germline, CDR1 is MNHEY, CDR2 SVGAGI. Trimming at V came to 0 bases and at J to 8 bases, leaving 11 bases not matched to a gene. The CDR3 is 17 amino acids. The DNA for the CDR3 is TGTGCCAGCAGTTACTCGATCCAGCGGGAGGGCCGGGCTACGCAGTATTTT. This gives the protein CASSYSIQREGRATQYF.

V gene TRBV29-1 combines with J gene TRBJ1-4; D ambiguous. Germline loops: CDR1 SQVTM, CDR2 ANQGSEA. The CDR3 contains 12 residues. V lost 7 bases and J lost 6, with 12 bases in between. The CDR3 DNA follows: TGCAGCGCAGGAGGTGCAGATGAAAAACTGTTTTTT. Protein product: CSAGGADEKLFF.

A few counts support this clonotype. The V gene is TRBV12-3 or TRBV12-4, the J gene TRBJ1-3, with D hard to call. Trimming removed 4 bases from V and 2 bases from J, with 27 bases in between. The CDR3 is 20 amino acids. The CDR3 nucleotides read TGTGCCAGCAGTTCTGGCCCAGGTGGGGTCGGACGTCCCGCTGGAAACACCATATATTTT. Translated: CASSSGPGGVGRPAGNTIYF.